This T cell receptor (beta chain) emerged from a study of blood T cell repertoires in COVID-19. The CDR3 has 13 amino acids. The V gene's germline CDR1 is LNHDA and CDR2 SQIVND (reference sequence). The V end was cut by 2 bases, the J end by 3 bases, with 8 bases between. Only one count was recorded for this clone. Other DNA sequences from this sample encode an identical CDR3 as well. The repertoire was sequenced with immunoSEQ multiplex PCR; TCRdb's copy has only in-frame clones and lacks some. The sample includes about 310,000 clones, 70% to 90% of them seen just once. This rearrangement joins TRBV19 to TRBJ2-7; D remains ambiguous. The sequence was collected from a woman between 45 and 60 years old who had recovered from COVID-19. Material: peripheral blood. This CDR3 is CASSIRSNYEQYF. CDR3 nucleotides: TGTGCCAGTAGTATAAGGAGCAACTACGAGCAGTACTTC.